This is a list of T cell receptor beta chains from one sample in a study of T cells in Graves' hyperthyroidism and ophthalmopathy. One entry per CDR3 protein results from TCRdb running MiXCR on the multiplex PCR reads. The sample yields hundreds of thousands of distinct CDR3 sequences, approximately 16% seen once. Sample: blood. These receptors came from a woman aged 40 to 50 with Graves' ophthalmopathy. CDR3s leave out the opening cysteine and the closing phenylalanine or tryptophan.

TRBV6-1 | ASSVSSLNTEAF
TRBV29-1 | SVSGLSYNEQF
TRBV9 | ASSTTSGVGRNEQF
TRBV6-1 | ASSEWGSVGSNSPLH
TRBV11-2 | ASSLATVRGRETQY
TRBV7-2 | ASSGSGTHTGELF
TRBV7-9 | ASSLALGGRAVTGDTQY
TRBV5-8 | ASSPVGAGVSGELF
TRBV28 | ASSYILAGRTDTQY
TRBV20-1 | SARDSAGGLGEQF
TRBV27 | ASSFRTGMNTGELF
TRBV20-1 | SARGYGGNQPQH
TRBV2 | ASQEQYDYGYT
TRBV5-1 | ASSPRTGSYEQY
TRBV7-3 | ASSLQGTVGDEQF
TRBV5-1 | ASSLGLSVGNTGAF
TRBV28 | ASSLFLNSYEQY
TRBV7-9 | ASSPAGGRANEQF
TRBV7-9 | ASSREGNEQF
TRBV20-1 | SAEPGLAGGDEQF
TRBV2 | ASSAPGSTGSNQPQH
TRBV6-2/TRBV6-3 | ASRPPGLEAQY
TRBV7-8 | ASSLARAGYTEAF
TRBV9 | ASSVEDSFTDTQY
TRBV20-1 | SARQGTGYYEQY
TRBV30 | AWSLQGWGELF
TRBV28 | ASSRADLQETQY
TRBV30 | AWNDRTRNTIY
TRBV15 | ATSPGTSGGQETQY
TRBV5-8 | ASSLGTSDQETQY
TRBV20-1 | SAEVGEDQPQH
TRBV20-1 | SVTLQPTGGTQY
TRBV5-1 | ASSLEDSRSTGELF
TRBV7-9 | ASSLAWLGTGRPMNTEAF
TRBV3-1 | ATAADRGRNQPQH
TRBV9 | ASSVAGGNTEAF
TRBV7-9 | ASSWTGTIDTQY
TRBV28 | ASSLGTGFQQETQY
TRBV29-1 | SVRQGVNEKLF
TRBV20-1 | SASGVTYEQY
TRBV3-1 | ASSQDRDRGTIQY
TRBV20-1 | SVLGGRAGEQY
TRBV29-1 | SGNHNTEAF